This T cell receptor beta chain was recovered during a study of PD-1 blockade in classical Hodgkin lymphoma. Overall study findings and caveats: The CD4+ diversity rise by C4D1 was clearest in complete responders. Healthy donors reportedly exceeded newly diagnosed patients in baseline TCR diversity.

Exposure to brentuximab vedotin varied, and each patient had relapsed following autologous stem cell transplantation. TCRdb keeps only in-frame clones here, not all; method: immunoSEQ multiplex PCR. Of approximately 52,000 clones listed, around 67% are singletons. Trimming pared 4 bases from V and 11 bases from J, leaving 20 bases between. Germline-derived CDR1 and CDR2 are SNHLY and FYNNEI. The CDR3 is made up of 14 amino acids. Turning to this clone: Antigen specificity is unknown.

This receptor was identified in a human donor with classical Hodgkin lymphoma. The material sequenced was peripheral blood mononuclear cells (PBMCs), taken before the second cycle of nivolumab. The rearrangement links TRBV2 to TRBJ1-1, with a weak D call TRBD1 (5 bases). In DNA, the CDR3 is TGTGCCAGCAGTGGGGGGGAACCAACTCCCGGCGCTTTCTTT. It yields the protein CASSGGEPTPGAFF.